This T cell receptor (beta chain) was retrieved from a study of cytomegalovirus exposure and HLA in healthy donors. The study's findings and limits: TCR beta chains numbering under 200 were designated cytomegalovirus-associated.

Comment on this clone: The antigen is undetermined.

Per germline, CDR1 SGDLS and CDR2 YYNGEE. V was clipped by 0 bases and J by 9 bases, with 10 bases between them. This CDR3 contains 13 residues. The primer mix had 60 Vbeta and 13 Jbeta primers. Repertoires were generated with immunoSEQ multiplex PCR, while TCRdb's copy carries only in-frame clones and drops some. The sample has about 170,000 clones; around 80% are singletons. The receptor was isolated from a woman younger than 30 in good health and CMV-seronegative. This chain joins TRBV9 and TRBJ2-1; the D is unclear. The sample consisted of PBMCs. The CDR3 coding sequence is TGTGCCAGCAGCGTAGGTGGAGTGGGTGAGCAGTTCTTC. Its protein is CASSVGGVGEQFF.